This TCR beta chain was obtained from a study of regulatory T cells in long-lasting Graves disease. Whole-study findings and limits: Favored gene segments in persistent disease were TRBV28, TRBJ1-2 and TRBJ2-5.

This clonotype was recorded at least ten times. What it binds is unknown. The TCR beta library used iRepertoire HTBI primers with Arm-PCR amplification of CDR3. Each CDR3 protein is one row after TCRdb ran MiXCR on the multiplex PCR reads. The top ten clones hold about 20% of a sample with some 340,000 distinct CDR3 sequences, 10% to 15% of them seen once. Time point in this sample: newly diagnosed GD, antithyroid drugs for less than 3 months. RNA isolated from PBMCs was used to make the TCR library. Graves' disease was diagnosed by American Thyroid Association guidelines. The germline gives CDR1 SGHTA, CDR2 FQGNSA. The length of the CDR3 is 15 residues. The V end lost 2 bases, the J end lost 2 bases, and 11 bases lay between the germline ends. These data also featured in a second study, about T cells in Graves' hyperthyroidism and ophthalmopathy.

Sequenced material: peripheral blood mononuclear cells (PBMCs), taken at new diagnosis, from a patient treated with antithyroid drugs. This sequence was found in a woman between 18 and 30 years old with Graves disease. This sequence joins TRBV7-2 and TRBJ2-3; no clear D. The CDR3 is CASSLNLATTDTQYF. The CDR3 DNA follows: TGTGCCAGCAGCTTAAATCTGGCTACCACAGATACGCAGTATTTT.